This T cell receptor (beta chain) was recorded in a study of blood T cell repertoires in COVID-19. As for the study in general: Samples of COVID-19 (acute and convalescent) were obtained from the United States, Italy and Spain. T cells, B-cell-depleted T cells, or PBMCs supplied cDNA or gDNA.

Per the authors' pipeline: How many nucleated cells were present was estimated from reference gene primer amplification. Data came from immunoSEQ multiplex PCR; TCRdb stores just in-frame clones and leaves some out. V, J and clone size derive from that table, while D and trimming were established from the DNA sequence. In the table there are roughly 200,000 clones, approximately 88% of which are singletons. The Seattle patients joined while their infection was active and were tracked longitudinally afterward. The germline gives CDR1 LNHDA, CDR2 SQIVND (reference sequence). This CDR3 has 16 amino acids. The V gene end was trimmed by 5 bases and the J gene end by 1 base; junction bases not matched to a gene: 5.

The source of this sequence is a woman aged 40 to 50 with COVID-19, enrolled during active disease. Sequencing used peripheral blood. The chain has TRBV19 and TRBJ1-5, with 10 bases matching TRBD1. The DNA for the CDR3 is TGTGCCAGTAGTGGGACAGGGGAGTGGAGCAATCAGCCCCAGCATTTT. Amino acids: CASSGTGEWSNQPQHF.